The 19 T cell receptor beta chains below come from one sample, sequenced in a study of control samples from healthy donors and cancer patients. The method was immunoSEQ multiplex PCR; TCRdb's version includes in-frame clones alone and lacks a portion of them. The top ten hold more than 4.5% of the sample, which has about 150,000 clones, approximately 93% seen once. Sample: blood. The receptors derive from a man aged 18 to 35 in good health.

The chain uses TRBV27 and TRBJ2-5; D perhaps matches TRBD1 (6 bases). CDR1 is MNHEY and CDR2 is SMNVEV in the germline V gene (reference sequence). The CDR3 has 16 amino acids. Between the trimmed V and J ends, which lost 0 bases and 5 bases, there was a span of 16 bases. The CDR3: CASSLSLGHLRETQYF. In DNA form, the CDR3 reads TGTGCCAGCAGTTTATCGTTGGGACACCTTCGGGAGACCCAGTACTTC.

The chain couples TRBV19 to TRBJ1-4, with TRBD1 matching over 8 bases. The CDR3 extends over 14 amino acids. Trimming at V came to 6 bases and at J to 10 bases, leaving 10 bases not matched to a gene. Germline CDR1 is LNHDA and CDR2 is SQIVND (reference sequence). Here the CDR3 reads CASSTGTGSAKLFF. The CDR3 DNA sequence: TGTGCCAGTAGCACTGGGACAGGTTCAGCAAAACTGTTTTTT.

This chain's CDR3 is CASSLEGSNVDTQYF. In DNA form, the CDR3 reads TGCGCCAGCAGCTTGGAGGGGTCAAATGTCGATACGCAGTATTTT. This chain connects TRBV5-1 to TRBJ2-3; the D gene is possibly TRBD1 (5 bases). The V and J ends lost 0 bases and 6 bases respectively, with 14 bases between them. This CDR3 is built from 15 residues. In germline, CDR1 is SGHRS, CDR2 YFSETQ.

This chain joins TRBV10-3 and TRBJ2-7, with D uncertain. V shed 3 bases and J shed 6 bases, with 12 bases lying between them. CDR1 is ENHRY, CDR2 SYGVKD, per germline. The CDR3 length is 13 residues. CDR3 sequence (DNA): TGTGCCATCAGTGACTCTGCGCAGGCCGAGCAGTACTTC. Translating it yields CAISDSAQAEQYF.

V gene TRBV30 combines with J gene TRBJ1-5, with D maybe TRBD1 (6 bases). The CDR3 extends over 14 amino acids. V lost 3 bases, J lost 1 base, and 10 bases lay in between. The germline CDR1 and CDR2 sequences are GTSNPN and SVGIG (reference sequence). The CDR3 spells CAWSVTGSNQPQHF. CDR3 nucleotides: TGTGCCTGGAGCGTGACAGGAAGCAATCAGCCCCAGCATTTT.

V usage is TRBV7-9 and J usage is TRBJ2-3, with 7 positions matching TRBD2. J was trimmed by 0 bases and V by 8 bases; bases with no gene match: 11. The CDR3 consists of 16 residues. The germline V gene encodes CDR1 SEHNR and CDR2 FQNEAQ (reference sequence). Written as DNA, the CDR3 is TGTGCCAGCGCTATCCCCCTAGCGGCGAGCACAGATACGCAGTATTTT. This codes for CASAIPLAASTDTQYF.

The gene calls are TRBV7-3 and TRBJ2-3, with D perhaps TRBD1 (5 bases). In germline, CDR1 is SGHTA, CDR2 FQGTGA. The CDR3 spans 17 residues. Trimming cost V 1 base and J 1 base, with 15 bases left between them. The CDR3 DNA follows: TGTGCCAGCAGCTTAAGTGGGCAGGGAATCGGCACAGATACGCAGTATTTT. It codes for CASSLSGQGIGTDTQYF.

This chain connects TRBV7-2 to TRBJ2-1; perhaps TRBD2 as D (6 bases). The V gene lost 1 base and the J gene lost 7 bases, with 11 bases spanning the gap. The length of the CDR3 is 14 residues. Germline CDR1 reads SGHTA; CDR2 reads FQGNSA. CDR3 loop: CASSLDRGSNEQFF. The CDR3, as DNA: TGTGCCAGCAGCTTAGATCGGGGGTCGAATGAGCAGTTCTTC.

This clone has only one observation. This sequence joins TRBV30 and TRBJ1-1; tentative D call: TRBD1 (6 bases). This CDR3 spans 12 amino acids. The V and J ends lost 3 bases and 5 bases respectively, with 10 bases between them. The V gene's germline CDR1 is GTSNPN and CDR2 SVGIG (reference sequence). CDR3 bases: TGTGCCTGGAGAGGGGGGTATACTGAAGCTTTCTTT. This encodes CAWRGGYTEAFF.

The J gene is TRBJ2-7, the V gene TRBV6-5, with D maybe TRBD1 (6 bases). CDR3 length equals 12 residues. Germline V CDR1 and CDR2: MNHEY, SVGAGI. Trimming left V 6 bases short and J 5 bases short, with 11 bases between. This chain's CDR3 is CASRYRVDEQYF. The DNA of the CDR3 is TGTGCCAGCAGATACAGGGTCGACGAGCAGTACTTC.

V and J are TRBV28 and TRBJ1-1; a weak D match, TRBD1 (6 bases). Germline V gene data show CDR1 as MDHEN and CDR2 as SYDVKM. This CDR3 spans 20 amino acids. Between the trimmed V and J ends, which lost 1 base and 4 bases, there was a span of 28 bases. The CDR3 bases are TGTGCCAGCAGTTTATTTAGGCCATCAGGGGCCTTTCAAGAAAGCACTGAAGCTTTCTTT. Its translation is CASSLFRPSGAFQESTEAFF. The full variable domain, with the rest looked up from reference TRBV28 and TRBJ1-1, is DVKVTQSSRYLVKRTGEKVFLECVQDMDHENMFWYRQDPGLGLRLIYFSYDVKMKEKGDIPEGYSVSREKKERFSLILESASTNQTSMYLCASSLFRPSGAFQESTEAFFGQGTRLTVV.

The chain combines TRBV27 with TRBJ2-7; 7 nucleotides align to TRBD1. The CDR3 length is 15 residues. The trim removed 1 base at V and 2 bases at J, leaving 5 bases unmatched. Germline values: CDR1 MNHEY, CDR2 SMNVEV (reference sequence). The CDR3 protein is CASSLFNDRAYEQYF. DNA for the CDR3: TGTGCCAGCAGTTTATTTAACGACAGGGCCTACGAGCAGTACTTC.

As DNA, the CDR3 is TGTGCCACCACGACAGGGACTAACTATGGCTACACCTTC. Its protein product is CATTTGTNYGYTF. The V and J genes are TRBV19 and TRBJ1-2, with 7 bases lining up with TRBD1. Germline V gene lookup returns CDR1 LNHDA and CDR2 SQIVND (reference sequence). The length of the CDR3 is 13 residues. Trimming cost V 10 bases and J 0 bases; bases outside gene matches: 5. Supplemented by reference TRBV19 and TRBJ1-2, the full variable domain reads DGGITQSPKYLFRKEGQNVTLSCEQNLNHDAMYWYRQDPGQGLRLIYYSQIVNDFQKGDIAEGYSVSREKKESFPLTVTSAQKNPTAFYLCATTTGTNYGYTFGSGTRLTVV.

The chain couples TRBV4-2 to TRBJ2-3, with 9 bases matching TRBD2. Trimming at V came to 0 bases and at J to 4 bases, leaving 8 bases not matched to a gene. The length of the CDR3 is 17 residues. Germline V gene data show CDR1 as LGHNA and CDR2 as YNFKEQ. This chain's CDR3 is CASSQDPSGAFPDTQYF. CDR3 bases: TGTGCCAGCAGCCAAGACCCTAGCGGGGCTTTCCCAGATACGCAGTATTTT.

The genes are TRBV4-3 and TRBJ1-1; D may be TRBD1 (6 bases). The CDR3 loop spans 15 amino acids. The V and J ends lost 0 bases and 7 bases respectively, with 15 bases between them. Germline CDR1 and CDR2: LGHNA and YSLEER. CDR3 bases: TGCGCCAGCAGCCAAGATTTGGGCAGGGGCAGTGAAGCTTTCTTT. Protein sequence: CASSQDLGRGSEAFF.

The gene calls are TRBV6-6 and TRBJ1-1; D remains unclear. In germline, CDR1 is MNHNY, CDR2 SVGAGI (reference sequence). V was trimmed by 0 bases and J by 4 bases, leaving 3 bases between them. This CDR3 is built from 12 residues. As DNA, the CDR3 is TGTGCCAGCAGTTACTCTACCACTGAAGCTTTCTTT. This translates into CASSYSTTEAFF.

The chain couples TRBV11-3 to TRBJ2-1; maybe TRBD1 (6 bases). V lost 3 bases to trimming and J lost 2 bases, with 20 bases between them. The CDR3 covers 18 residues. The germline CDR1 and CDR2 sequences are SGHNT and YENEEA. CDR3 sequence: CASSFGGIRDTTYNEQFF. The CDR3 DNA follows: TGTGCCAGCAGCTTTGGGGGAATCCGGGACACGACCTACAATGAGCAGTTCTTC.

V and J are TRBV7-8 and TRBJ1-1; D is ambiguous. Trimming left V 1 base short and J 4 bases short, with 16 bases between. CDR3 size: 16 residues. The V gene's germline CDR1 is SGHVS and CDR2 FQNEAQ. The chain's CDR3 is CASSLGALPISTEAFF. For the CDR3, the DNA is TGTGCCAGCAGCTTAGGGGCGTTACCGATTAGCACTGAAGCTTTCTTT.

A few counts support this clone. The rearrangement joins TRBV28 to TRBJ1-2, with 7 bases matching TRBD1. The CDR3 runs 14 residues. Unmatched junction bases numbered 7, after V lost 4 bases and J lost 5 bases. Germline V gene data show CDR1 as MDHEN and CDR2 as SYDVKM. CDR3 in amino acids: CASSSGQLNYGYTF. Here the CDR3 DNA reads TGTGCCAGCAGTTCGGGACAGCTAAATTATGGCTACACCTTC.